The text below deals with one TCR beta chain. There are 16 residues in the CDR3. V dropped 3 bases and J dropped 0 bases, with 12 bases sitting between them. Germline V CDR1 and CDR2: SGHTA, FQGNSA. None of the donors, who were healthy HIV-negative adults, had recently had acute infections or vaccinations. This entry is derived from a study of shared clonotypes between healthy human individuals. Study summary: CD4 naive and memory got three plates each, CD8 naive two, CD8 memory one.

Several immunoSEQ plates held equal portions of the genomic DNA taken from each subset. Generated by immunoSEQ multiplex PCR, the TCRdb table keeps only in-frame clones and is missing some. The data show over a million clones, 95% to 99% seen once. The J gene is TRBJ2-1, the V gene TRBV7-2; D gene unclear. The receptor was derived from a man aged 30 to 45 in good health. Material: naive CD4+ T cells sorted from blood. Noted subset: CD45RA+ positively selected. The CDR3 spells CASSLRSTNSYNEQFF. The CDR3 nucleotides are TGTGCCAGCAGCTTGAGGAGCACTAACTCCTACAATGAGCAGTTCTTC.